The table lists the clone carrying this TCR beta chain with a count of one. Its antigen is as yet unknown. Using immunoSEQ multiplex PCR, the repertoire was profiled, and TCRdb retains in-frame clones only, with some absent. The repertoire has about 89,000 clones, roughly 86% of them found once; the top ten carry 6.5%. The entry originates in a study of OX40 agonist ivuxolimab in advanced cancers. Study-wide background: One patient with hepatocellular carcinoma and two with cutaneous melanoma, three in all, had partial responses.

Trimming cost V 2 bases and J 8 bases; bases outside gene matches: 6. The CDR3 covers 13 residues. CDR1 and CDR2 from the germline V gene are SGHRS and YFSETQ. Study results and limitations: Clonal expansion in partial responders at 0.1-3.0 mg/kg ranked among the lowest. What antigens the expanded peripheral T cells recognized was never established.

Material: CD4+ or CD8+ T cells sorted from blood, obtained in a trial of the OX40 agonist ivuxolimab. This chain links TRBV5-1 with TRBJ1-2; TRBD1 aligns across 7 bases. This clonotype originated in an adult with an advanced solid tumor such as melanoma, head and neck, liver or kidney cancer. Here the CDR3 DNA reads TGCGCCAGCAGCTTTGGACAGGATGGGGGCTACACCTTC. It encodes CASSFGQDGGYTF.